This T cell receptor (beta chain) was identified in a study of OX40 agonist ivuxolimab in advanced cancers. Study-level background: In three patients, partial responses were observed, one with hepatocellular carcinoma and two with cutaneous melanoma.

Libraries were prepared by immunoSEQ multiplex PCR; TCRdb keeps only in-frame clonotypes and omits some of them. The sample lists about 48,000 clones, 85% occurring once. Overall study findings and caveats: CD4+ and CD8+ blood T cells expanded clonally by week 6 at 0.1 to 3.0 mg/kg.

On this clone itself: What it recognizes is unknown.

This TCR was recovered from an adult with an advanced solid tumor such as melanoma, head and neck, liver or kidney cancer. Source: CD4+ or CD8+ T cells sorted from blood, taken in a trial of the OX40 agonist ivuxolimab.

The DNA of the CDR3 is TGTGCCAGCAGCGTAGGATACGCGGGCTCCTACGAGCAGTACTTC. Amino acid sequence: CASSVGYAGSYEQYF. J is TRBJ2-7 and V is TRBV11-2, with D possibly being TRBD2 (5 bases). CDR1 and CDR2 (germline): SGHAT, FQNNGV. V gave up 5 bases and J gave up 0 bases, with 14 bases separating them. The CDR3 totals 15 residues.